The sequence of this T cell receptor beta chain was determined in a study of T cell repertoires in cytomegalovirus infection (dated by TCRdb to about 2019). Turning to the overall study: Donor HLA type was relevant to the analysis, as public TCR beta signatures indicated carriage of CMV infection together with the matching HLA type.

What the work shows at the level of the full study, not this receptor alone: In both this cohort and an independent roughly 330-donor cohort, the cumulative frequency of public TCR beta family members distinguished carriers of CMV infection plus the relevant HLA type. The ex vivo response was dominated by HLA-C-restricted CMV-specific TCR beta clonotypes, which also provided the single most frequent clonotype in two of eight donors.

The table lists this clonotype with a few counts. This clone's antigen is unknown. Within one base of it there is no much larger clone, and no base qualities were kept. Sequenced on an Illumina HiSeq 1500. TCRdb passed the public sequencing reads through fastp at Q25 and MiXCR, retaining productive beta sequences. One record per CDR3 amino acid sequence lists the most common genes and DNA. This sample lists some 240,000 distinct CDR3 sequences; 15% to 20% were detected once. The top ten hold 40% to 55% of the sample. The germline V gene (reference sequence) provides CDR1 LNHDA and CDR2 SQIVND. Between the V and J ends, shortened by 0 bases and 3 bases respectively, the junction contains 12 bases. Its CDR3 holds 16 amino acids, cysteine through phenylalanine. The retained sequence is limited to the CDR3, 48 bases, with the frame set at the first base.

Source material: CD8+ T cells from PBMCs. The chain employs TRBV19 and TRBJ2-1, with a tentative D gene TRBD1 over 5 matching bases. The TCR comes from a human donor in good health (CMV status not recorded). Some clones in this sample may be carry-over from other donors' samples. The CDR3 in this case is CASSIDLQGIYNEQFF. The bases are TGTGCCAGTAGTATAGATCTTCAGGGAATCTACAATGAGCAGTTCTTC.